A single sample is the source of the 32 T cell receptor beta chains below, sequenced in a study of preoperative IRX-2 immunotherapy in early breast cancer. This table comes from immunoSEQ multiplex PCR, and its TCRdb copy is limited to in-frame clones, with some not included. The repertoire holds roughly 5,700 clones, with roughly two thirds as singletons. The treatment here: preoperative locoregional IRX-2 cytokine immunotherapy. This specimen was tumor tissue, taken before IRX-2 immunotherapy. The source is a human donor with breast cancer.

This rearrangement joins TRBV6-8 to TRBJ2-2; D ambiguous. This CDR3 region has 12 residues. CDR1 is MNHGY, CDR2 SAAAGT, per germline. V was clipped by 2 bases and J by 2 bases, with 0 bases between them. CDR3 amino acids: CASSYNTGELFF. In nucleotides, the CDR3 is TGTGCCAGCAGTTACAACACCGGGGAGCTGTTTTTT.

The rearrangement uses TRBV7-6 and TRBJ2-2; maybe TRBD1 (6 bases). The CDR3 extends over 16 amino acids. From germline, CDR1 is SGHVS and CDR2 FNYEAQ. Trimming left V 2 bases short and J 0 bases short, with 10 bases between. The CDR3 region has the DNA TGTGCCAGCAGCTTATATGAGGGGGCGAACACCGGGGAGCTGTTTTTT. Its translation: CASSLYEGANTGELFF.

The V and J genes are TRBV28 and TRBJ1-5; 8 positions agree with TRBD1. Trimming at V came to 6 bases and at J to 4 bases, leaving 8 bases not matched to a gene. Germline lookup yields CDR1 MDHEN and CDR2 SYDVKM. The CDR3 runs 15 residues. The CDR3 DNA sequence: TGTGCCAGCAGCCTTTCGACAGGGGAAAATCAGCCCCAGCATTTT. This sequence encodes CASSLSTGENQPQHF.

J is TRBJ2-5 and V is TRBV5-1; a possible D gene is TRBD2 (6 bases). With 7 bases removed from V and 1 base from J, the gap between germline ends came to 17 bases. CDR3 length equals 15 residues. CDR1 is SGHRS, CDR2 YFSETQ, per germline. CDR3 amino acids: CASGGSFSFQETQYF. DNA of the CDR3: TGCGCCAGCGGAGGGAGTTTTAGCTTCCAAGAGACCCAGTACTTC.

This sequence joins TRBV11-3 and TRBJ2-7, with TRBD2 matching over 7 bases. This CDR3 spans 17 amino acids. The germline gives CDR1 SGHNT, CDR2 YENEEA. V lost 5 bases and J lost 3; bases outside the gene matches: 16. The CDR3 nucleotides read TGTGCCAGCAGCCACTCCAAAGTTGGGAGGGTCTACTACGAGCAGTACTTC. It translates to CASSHSKVGRVYYEQYF.

V and J are TRBV6-7 and TRBJ2-2, with TRBD2 identical over 13 bases. TRBV6-7 is filed as an ORF, its function uncertain. J lost 5 bases, V lost 5 bases, and 5 bases had no gene match. CDR3 size: 16 residues. CDR3 region: CASSNGLAGDTGELFF. CDR3 nucleotide sequence: TGTGCCAGCAGTAACGGACTAGCGGGAGATACCGGGGAGCTGTTTTTT.

The chain recombines TRBV28 with TRBJ2-6; D remains unclear. The V end lost 6 bases, the J end lost 4 bases, and 10 bases lay between the germline ends. CDR3 length equals 14 residues. CDR1 and CDR2 (germline): MDHEN, SYDVKM. In DNA form, the CDR3 reads TGTGCCAGCAGGCCCCCCGGGGGGGCCAACGTCCTGACTTTC. Amino acids: CASRPPGGANVLTF.

The rearrangement uses TRBV6-8 and TRBJ1-1; D is uncertain. Trimming removed 2 bases from V and 0 bases from J, with 7 bases in between. From germline, CDR1 is MNHGY and CDR2 SAAAGT. CDR3 length: 14 amino acids. In DNA, the CDR3 is TGTGCCAGCAGTTACAGAGGGCTGAACACTGAAGCTTTCTTT. Amino acids: CASSYRGLNTEAFF.

The chain is built from TRBV5-1 and TRBJ2-3; tentatively, D is TRBD1 or TRBD2 (5 bases each). The CDR3 length is 15 residues. Germline lookup yields CDR1 SGHRS and CDR2 YFSETQ. Trimming took off 0 bases at V and 1 base at J, with 9 bases between the two ends. The CDR3 is CASSLARGGTDTQYF. CDR3 sequence (DNA): TGCGCCAGCAGCTTGGCGAGGGGTGGCACAGATACGCAGTATTTT.

This clone ranks as large. The chain joins TRBV6-8 to TRBJ2-1; TRBD2 matches at 9 bases. Germline CDR1 is MNHGY and CDR2 is SAAAGT. V shed 2 bases and J 6 bases; nucleotides not matched to a gene: 20. This CDR3 comprises 20 residues. CDR3 loop: CASSYPARFSSGNVPNEQFF. The CDR3 DNA reads TGTGCCAGCAGTTACCCGGCCCGATTTTCTAGCGGGAATGTCCCCAATGAGCAGTTCTTC.

This chain connects TRBV1 to TRBJ2-5; TRBD2, the D gene given by the table, was not confirmed from the DNA. TRBV1 is shown as a pseudogene. The CDR3 has 16 amino acids. The CDR3 loop reads CASSQEMWGVQETQYF. For the CDR3, the DNA is TGCGCCAGCAGCCAAGAAATGTGGGGGGTACAAGAGACCCAGTACTTC.

V is TRBV28 and J is TRBJ2-7; D may be TRBD1 (6 bases). V was clipped by 0 bases and J by 5 bases, with 14 bases between them. This CDR3 contains 15 residues. Germline assignment: CDR1 MDHEN and CDR2 SYDVKM. CDR3 amino acids: CASSLWGALSHEQYF. CDR3 DNA: TGTGCCAGCAGTTTATGGGGGGCACTGTCTCACGAGCAGTACTTC.

This chain connects TRBV15 to TRBJ2-3; D may correspond to TRBD1 or TRBD2 (6 bases each). The CDR3 length is 18 residues. V shed 9 bases and J shed 0 bases, with 25 bases lying between them. CDR1 LNHNV and CDR2 YYDKDF come from the germline V gene (reference sequence). CDR3 sequence (DNA): TGTGCCACAGCTAACACAGGGACTGGTGGCCTCAGCACAGATACGCAGTATTTT. As protein: CATANTGTGGLSTDTQYF.

The chain is built from TRBV7-5 and TRBJ2-1; TRBD2, the D gene given by the table, was not confirmed from the DNA. TRBV7-5 is a pseudogene. The CDR3 is 16 amino acids. CDR3 sequence (DNA): TGTGCCAGCAGCTTATCTAGCGGGGCCACCTACAATGAGCAGTTCTTC. This gives the protein CASSLSSGATYNEQFF.

This clone is judged medium-sized. The same CDR3 also results from other DNA sequences found in this sample. CDR3 DNA sequence: TGTGCCAGCAGTACGGGGGAACAGCCCCAGCATTTT. Its protein is CASSTGEQPQHF. This chain uses TRBV6-8 with TRBJ1-5, with D tentatively TRBD1 (5 bases). Trimming pared 5 bases from V and 7 bases from J, leaving 9 bases between. The CDR3 has 12 amino acids. The germline CDR1 and CDR2 sequences are MNHGY and SAAAGT.

This clone was counted between two and nine times. The genes are TRBV7-1 and TRBJ2-1; D is undetermined. TRBV7-1 is given ORF status, its function remaining uncertain. The CDR3 consists of 14 residues. With 3 bases removed from V and 4 bases from J, the gap between germline ends came to 10 bases. CDR3 DNA: TGTGCCAGCAGCTCTTACGGACCGTACAATGAGCAGTTCTTC. Its translation: CASSSYGPYNEQFF.

The genes are TRBV19 and TRBJ2-1, with 8 bases that match TRBD2. Unmatched junction bases numbered 8, after V lost 4 bases and J lost 6 bases. The germline CDR1 and CDR2 sequences are LNHDA and SQIVND (reference sequence). The CDR3 has 15 residues. The CDR3 sequence is CASSTTGGPRNEQFF. CDR3 in DNA: TGTGCCAGTAGTACAACGGGAGGGCCCCGCAATGAGCAGTTCTTC. Based on the CDR3 plus reference TRBV19 and TRBJ2-1, the full variable domain is DGGITQSPKYLFRKEGQNVTLSCEQNLNHDAMYWYRQDPGQGLRLIYYSQIVNDFQKGDIAEGYSVSREKKESFPLTVTSAQKNPTAFYLCASSTTGGPRNEQFFGPGTRLTVL.

The CDR3 loop is CASSFQLAGASYNEQFF. The CDR3, as DNA: TGTGCCAGCAGCTTCCAACTAGCGGGAGCCTCCTACAATGAGCAGTTCTTC. The chain uses TRBV7-6 and TRBJ2-1; 11 bases are shared with TRBD2. CDR1 SGHVS and CDR2 FNYEAQ come from the germline V gene. The CDR3 covers 17 residues. V trimming: 3 bases; J trimming: 0 bases; junction bases outside the gene matches: 4.

The rearrangement uses TRBV11-3 and TRBJ2-5, with 9 bases lining up with TRBD1. J was trimmed by 5 bases and V by 3 bases; bases with no gene match: 7. The germline V gene encodes CDR1 SGHNT and CDR2 YENEEA. The CDR3 spans 15 residues. CDR3 nucleotides: TGTGCCAGCAGCTTGTTACAGGGGGCTTGGGAGACCCAGTACTTC. This translates into CASSLLQGAWETQYF.

The chain joins TRBV22-1 to TRBJ2-3; TRBD2 is the table's D call, not checked against the DNA. TRBV22-1 is shown as a pseudogene. The CDR3 has 17 residues. The CDR3 region is CASSFSGGRAGADTQYF. Here the CDR3 DNA reads TGTGCCAGCAGTTTTAGTGGCGGGAGGGCCGGGGCAGATACGCAGTATTTT.

This clone counts as medium-sized. The chain joins TRBV14 to TRBJ1-1; D gene uncertain. The germline V gene has CDR1 SGHDN and CDR2 FVKESK. CDR3 length: 13 amino acids. The V end was cut by 2 bases, the J end by 5 bases, with 9 bases between. The CDR3 sequence is CASSQSPRTEAFF. The CDR3 DNA sequence: TGTGCCAGCAGCCAAAGCCCCCGGACTGAAGCTTTCTTT.

This rearrangement joins TRBV6-7 to TRBJ2-1, with 8 nucleotides matching TRBD1. TRBV6-7 counts as an open reading frame of uncertain function. V gave up 0 bases and J gave up 7 bases; unmatched junction bases: 14. The CDR3 consists of 18 residues. CDR3: CASSYSIFVQGARNEQFF. For the CDR3, the DNA is TGTGCCAGCAGTTACTCAATTTTTGTTCAGGGGGCGCGAAATGAGCAGTTCTTC.

This clone was counted once. This rearrangement joins TRBV7-7 to TRBJ2-1; TRBD2 matches at 7 bases. There are 15 residues in the CDR3. Germline CDR1 and CDR2: SSHAT and FNYEAQ (reference sequence). The V and J ends lost 5 bases and 3 bases, in that order; junction bases with no gene match: 7. The CDR3 protein is CASSRGAGNYNEQFF. The CDR3 DNA reads TGTGCCAGCAGCCGAGGAGCGGGAAACTACAATGAGCAGTTCTTC.

This clone occurred a few times. The chain combines TRBV6-8 with TRBJ2-1; TRBD2 matches at 7 bases. The CDR3 sequence is 16 residues long. In germline, CDR1 is MNHGY, CDR2 SAAAGT. J gave up 3 bases and V 2 bases, and 7 bases lay outside the gene matches. The CDR3 nucleotides are TGTGCCAGCAGTTACGCCCTAGCGGCGAACTACAATGAGCAGTTCTTC. It yields the protein CASSYALAANYNEQFF.

The rearrangement uses TRBV19 and TRBJ2-1; 9 bases are a match to TRBD1. After removal of 3 bases from V and 7 bases from J, the junction contained 7 bases not matched to a gene. The CDR3 has 15 amino acids. Germline V gene data show CDR1 as LNHDA and CDR2 as SQIVND (reference sequence). The CDR3 sequence: CASSMGGDRANEQFF. DNA of the CDR3: TGTGCCAGTAGTATGGGGGGGGACAGGGCAAATGAGCAGTTCTTC.

This chain joins TRBV6-8 and TRBJ2-3, with 15 bases matching TRBD2. CDR3 length: 17 residues. The V and J ends lost 4 bases and 7 bases, in that order; junction bases with no gene match: 9. Germline CDR1 and CDR2: MNHGY and SAAAGT. CDR3 coding DNA: TGTGCCAGCAGTTCGGGACTAGCGGGAGGAACGAGTTATACGCAGTATTTT. Protein product: CASSSGLAGGTSYTQYF.

The chain links TRBV19 to TRBJ2-3; the D gene is possibly TRBD2 (5 bases). The V gene's germline CDR1 is LNHDA and CDR2 SQIVND (reference sequence). The CDR3 consists of 15 residues. V lost 9 bases and J 0 bases, leaving 16 bases between the germline ends. The CDR3 DNA sequence: TGTGCCAGCTCCGAGGGAACAGTTAGCACAGATACGCAGTATTTT. It specifies CASSEGTVSTDTQYF.

The V call is TRBV11-3, the J call TRBJ2-1; perhaps TRBD2 as D (5 bases). Germline lookup yields CDR1 SGHNT and CDR2 YENEEA. Trimming pared 0 bases from V and 0 bases from J, leaving 9 bases between. The length of the CDR3 is 16 residues. DNA of the CDR3: TGTGCCAGCAGCTTAGAGTTGGGGAGCTCCTACAATGAGCAGTTCTTC. Translation: CASSLELGSSYNEQFF.

The chain carries TRBV11-3 and TRBJ2-1, with 12 positions matching TRBD2. In germline, CDR1 is SGHNT, CDR2 YENEEA. There are 15 residues in the CDR3. V lost 1 base to trimming and J lost 16 bases; unmatched junction nucleotides: 11. CDR3: CASSLVLTSGRSHFF. DNA of the CDR3: TGTGCCAGCAGCTTAGTTCTTACTAGCGGGAGGTCTCATTTCTTC.

The chain has TRBV19 and TRBJ1-2; 9 bases are shared with TRBD1. The V gene end was trimmed by 5 bases and the J gene end by 9 bases; junction bases not matched to a gene: 4. The CDR3 consists of 12 residues. Germline assignment: CDR1 LNHDA and CDR2 SQIVND (reference sequence). The CDR3 is CASSPTGGSYTF. In DNA form, the CDR3 reads TGTGCCAGTAGTCCGACAGGGGGAAGCTACACCTTC.

The chain has TRBV18 and TRBJ1-2; TRBD1 might be the D (6 bases). With 5 bases removed from V and 2 bases from J, the gap between germline ends came to 21 bases. The germline CDR1 and CDR2 sequences are KGHSH and LQKENI. This CDR3 comprises 17 residues. CDR3 protein: CASSFRDTGSLNYGYTF. CDR3 bases: TGTGCCAGCTCATTTCGGGACACTGGTTCGCTAAACTATGGCTACACCTTC.

V gene TRBV6-8 combines with J gene TRBJ1-1; D not certain. Trimming removed 5 bases at V and 3 bases at J, with 10 bases between. CDR1 and CDR2 from the germline V gene are MNHGY and SAAAGT. The CDR3 loop spans 13 amino acids. CDR3 DNA: TGTGCCAGCAGTCTGGACGGCTACACTGAAGCTTTCTTT. Its protein product is CASSLDGYTEAFF.